Described below is a single T cell receptor (beta chain) sequence and its context. Its target is unknown. Only in-frame clones appear in the TCRdb table, and some are missing; sequencing was by immunoSEQ multiplex PCR. The table records around 1,900,000 clones, just over 90% of them present only once. The data stem from a study of shared clonotypes between healthy human individuals. Background on the study: The donor pool was made up of two women and a few men aged 18 to 49. For every donor, three CD4 naive, three CD4 memory, two CD8 naive and one CD8 memory plates were used. Study results and caveats: Genetic and exposure-history diversity was limited by the small donor number. Clonotypes which were not shared had lower generation probabilities than clonotypes that all four donors shared.

The length of the CDR3 is 18 residues. V was cut by 2 bases and J by 0 bases, with 19 bases left in between. Germline V CDR1 and CDR2: MNHEY, SMNVEV (reference sequence). Positive CCR7 selection of CD45RO-negative cells yielded the naive CD8 cells, and terminally differentiated effector memory CD45RA+ cells were excluded. The specimen sequenced was naive CD8+ T cells from PBMCs. The V call is TRBV27, the J call TRBJ1-2, with D possibly matching TRBD1 (6 bases). The source is a man between 18 and 35 years old in good health. Some clones in this sample may be carry-over from other donors' samples. The CDR3 sequence is CASSLKRDKQEANYGYTF. The CDR3 bases are TGTGCCAGCAGTTTAAAAAGGGACAAACAGGAGGCTAACTATGGCTACACCTTC.